A single sample is the source of the 5 T cell receptor beta chains below, sequenced in a study of response to subunit inactivated influenza vaccine. One entry per CDR3 protein, called by TCRdb with MiXCR from the RT-PCR reads. The table lists about 500,000 distinct CDR3 sequences, approximately 12% of them singletons. The sample was PBMCs from blood, taken roughly 46 days after vaccination. These receptors all stem from a man aged 50-60 years who received an inactivated influenza vaccine.

This clonotype was detected many times. The chain employs TRBV5-5 and TRBJ2-7; D gene uncertain. The CDR3 is 14 amino acids. Germline lookup yields CDR1 SGHKS and CDR2 YYEKEE (reference sequence). The ends were cut back, 0 bases at V and 2 bases at J, with 9 bases in the middle. This CDR3 reads CASSLVHSPYEQYF. The DNA of the CDR3 is TGTGCCAGCAGCTTGGTACACTCACCCTACGAGCAGTACTTC.

Many counts were recorded for this clonotype. V gene TRBV7-9 combines with J gene TRBJ1-2; no firm D call. Germline V CDR1 and CDR2: SEHNR, FQNEAQ (reference sequence). Trimming stripped 4 bases from V and 7 bases from J, with 10 bases between. CDR3 length: 12 amino acids. CDR3 amino acids: CASSSAAPGYTF. As DNA, the CDR3 is TGTGCCAGCAGCTCGGCTGCCCCTGGCTACACCTTC. The full variable domain, rest sourced from reference TRBV7-9 and TRBJ1-2, is DTGVSQNPRHKITKRGQNVTFRCDPISEHNRLYWYRQTLGQGPEFLTYFQNEAQLEKSRLLSDRFSAERPKGSFSTLEIQRTEQGDSAMYLCASSSAAPGYTFGSGTRLTVV.

V and J are TRBV29-1 and TRBJ2-3; D uncertain. CDR3 length: 13 residues. V lost 2 bases, J lost 3 bases, and 9 bases lay in between. From germline, CDR1 is SQVTM and CDR2 ANQGSEA. CDR3 loop: CSVEMRRTDTQYF. The CDR3 region has the DNA TGCAGCGTTGAAATGAGAAGAACAGATACGCAGTATTTT.

The chain is built from TRBV6-2 or TRBV6-3 and TRBJ1-5; D is unclear. Germline CDR1 reads MNHEY; CDR2 reads SVGEGT. Trimming pared 2 bases from V and 4 bases from J, leaving 21 bases between. CDR3 length equals 18 residues. In DNA form, the CDR3 reads TGTGCCAGCAGTTACCTTTTGGCAGCTTCTGGGTCTAATCAGCCCCAGCATTTT. Translated: CASSYLLAASGSNQPQHF.

This clonotype has just a few counts. The J gene is TRBJ2-1, the V gene TRBV7-2, with no clear D. V dropped 2 bases and J dropped 6 bases, with 14 bases sitting between them. Germline V gene data show CDR1 as SGHTA and CDR2 as FQGNSA. The CDR3 spans 15 residues. CDR3 nucleotide sequence: TGTGCCAGCAGCTTAATGTCGTCGGTTGGCAATGAGCAGTTCTTC. Translated, it gives CASSLMSSVGNEQFF. Drawing the rest from reference TRBV7-2 and TRBJ2-1, the complete variable domain is GAGVSQSPSNKVTEKGKDVELRCDPISGHTALYWYRQSLGQGLEFLIYFQGNSAPDKSGLPSDRFSAERTGGSVSTLTIQRTQQEDSAVYLCASSLMSSVGNEQFFGPGTRLTVL.